This TCR beta chain was profiled in a study of blood T cell repertoires in COVID-19. Using immunoSEQ multiplex PCR, the repertoire was profiled, and TCRdb retains in-frame clones only, with some absent. Of around 260,000 clones listed, roughly 84% are singletons. This CDR3 is built from 13 residues. V shed 7 bases and J 6 bases; nucleotides not matched to a gene: 2. The sample taken for sequencing was peripheral blood. The clonotype comes from a person aged 65 to 85 with COVID-19, enrolled during active disease. V gene TRBV12-3 or TRBV12-4 combines with J gene TRBJ1-6, with 8 positions matching TRBD1. The CDR3 here is CASTDRGNSPLHF. CDR3 DNA: TGTGCCAGCACCGACAGGGGTAATTCACCCCTCCACTTT.